A selection of T cell receptor beta chains follows, all from one sample in a study of patients and donors after allogeneic stem cell transplantation. TCRdb used MiXCR to reprocess the RT-PCR reads, holding one entry per CDR3 protein. The sample records 25,000 to 30,000 distinct CDR3 sequences, around 7.9% being singletons. The sample consisted of blood, either unsorted or a sorted T cell fraction (not recorded which). The receptors shown here come from a human donor who was either an allogeneic HSCT recipient or a stem cell or donor lymphocyte infusion donor (not recorded which). It is not recorded whose cells these are; they may come from a transplant donor. CDR3s include the opening cysteine and the closing phenylalanine or tryptophan. The order of the fields is D gene, J gene, V gene, clone size, CDR3 DNA, CDR3 protein. D genes are given only for firm matches. Size is omitted from some rows. Given values are once, few, many or a class for expanded clones.

>.|TRBJ2-7|TRBV27|.
TGTGCCAGCAGTATACACCCAGGGTCCTACGAACAGTACTTC
CASSIHPGSYEQYF
>TRBD1|TRBJ1-1|TRBV20-1|many
TGCAGTGCCCCAGTCCCGGGACAGGGATTGAACACTGAAGCTTTCTTT
CSAPVPGQGLNTEAFF
>.|TRBJ2-7|TRBV5-1|few
TGCGCCAGCAGCTCCTTAACTCAGGGGGGCGCCTACGAGCAGTACTTC
CASSSLTQGGAYEQYF
>.|TRBJ1-6|TRBV3-1|few
TGTGCCAGCAGCCGGCCCGGCGGGGGTGGAGGGTCACCCCTCCACTTT
CASSRPGGGGGSPLHF
>TRBD1|TRBJ2-1|TRBV7-9|few
TGTGCCAGCAGCTTAGGGACAGGGGGCCGGGAGCAGTTCTTC
CASSLGTGGREQFF
>TRBD1|TRBJ2-2|TRBV2|.
TGTGCCAGCAACGACAGGGGCAGTGGGGAGCTGTTTTTT
CASNDRGSGELFF
>TRBD1|TRBJ1-1|TRBV12-3/TRBV12-4|many
TGTGCCAGCAGTTTAGACAGGGGAGGGTGGAACACTGAAGCTTTCTTT
CASSLDRGGWNTEAFF
>.|TRBJ1-5|TRBV28|few
TGTGCCAGCAGTCCTCAGGTAAACTATCAGCCCCAGCATTTT
CASSPQVNYQPQHF
>TRBD2|TRBJ2-2|TRBV4-2|many
TGTGCCAGCAGCCAAGTGCGGACTAGCGGGAGTAACGGGGAGCTGTTTTTT
CASSQVRTSGSNGELFF
>TRBD2|TRBJ2-2|TRBV6-4|.
TGTGCCAGCAGTGACTCGAGAGGTAGGACGGGACTAGCACCCCCCGGGGAGCTGTTTTTT
CASSDSRGRTGLAPPGELFF
>.|TRBJ1-4|TRBV7-9|.
TGTGCCAGCAGCCCCTTGCTCGGACACGGAAATGAAAAACTGTTTTTT
CASSPLLGHGNEKLFF
>.|TRBJ1-1|TRBV7-3|.
TGTGCCAGCAGCTTAAGTCTCAACACTGAAGCTTTCTTT
CASSLSLNTEAFF
>TRBD2|TRBJ2-3|TRBV7-9|.
TGTGCCAGCAGCCCAGGACTAGCGGGGGGGACAGATACGCAGTATTTT
CASSPGLAGGTDTQYF
>.|TRBJ2-7|TRBV6-2/TRBV6-3|many
TGTGCCAGCACCTGGTCGTCCGGAGGGGTGCAGTACTTC
CASTWSSGGVQYF
>TRBD1|TRBJ1-2|TRBV28|few
TGTGCCAGCACCCTCGGACAGGGCGGGGATGGCTACACCTTC
CASTLGQGGDGYTF
>.|TRBJ1-1|TRBV6-2/TRBV6-3|many
TGTGCCAGCAGTTTCCGGTGGGGTGAAGCTTTCTTT
CASSFRWGEAFF
>.|TRBJ1-1|TRBV21-1|many
TGTGCCAGCAGCACAACAGGGCTTGGGGGTAGGAACACTGAAGCTTTCTTT
CASSTTGLGGRNTEAFF
>.|TRBJ1-2|TRBV6-5|many
TGTGCCAGCAGTTCCGACGGAGACGTGGACTATGGCTACACCTTC
CASSSDGDVDYGYTF
>TRBD2|TRBJ2-1|TRBV20-1|.
TGCAGTGCTCCAAGCGGGAGCTCCTACAATGAGCAGTTCTTC
CSAPSGSSYNEQFF
>.|TRBJ2-5|TRBV7-9|few
TGTGCCAGCAGCCCCTGGGGGGAAGAGACCCAGTACTTC
CASSPWGEETQYF
>.|TRBJ2-5|TRBV3-1|few
TGTGCCAGCAGCCGACTAAGCGGAGTCCAAGAGACCCAGTACTTC
CASSRLSGVQETQYF
>.|TRBJ2-5|TRBV9|.
TGTGCCAGCAGCGTAGCTAGCGTGGCCAAAGAGACCCAGTACTTC
CASSVASVAKETQYF
>.|TRBJ1-1|TRBV12-3/TRBV12-4|many
TGTGCCAGCAGTTTAGGAGGTGCTGAAGCTTTCTTT
CASSLGGAEAFF
>TRBD1|TRBJ2-3|TRBV29-1|many
TGCAGCGTGGGGACAGGGTGGTCAGATACGCAGTATTTT
CSVGTGWSDTQYF
>TRBD1|TRBJ1-1|TRBV5-1|few
TGCGCCAGCAGCCTTAGGACAGGGGAGATAACTGAAGCTTTCTTT
CASSLRTGEITEAFF
>TRBD2|TRBJ2-1|TRBV9|.
TGTGCCAGCAGCGCAGGACTAGCGGGAGGTAATGAGCAGTTCTTC
CASSAGLAGGNEQFF
>TRBD2|TRBJ2-2|TRBV11-2|.
TGTGCCAGCAGCCCACACTTCCGGGGGGTGAACACCGGGGAGCTGTTTTTT
CASSPHFRGVNTGELFF
>.|TRBJ1-5|TRBV7-9|.
TGTGCCAGCAGCTTAATTCGGGATCAGCCCCAGCATTTT
CASSLIRDQPQHF
>TRBD1|TRBJ2-7|TRBV6-5|few
TGTGCCAGCAGTTATCCGGCAGGGGGCGCGTACGAGCAGTACTTC
CASSYPAGGAYEQYF
>.|TRBJ2-1|TRBV27|.
TGTGCCAGCAGTTTTGGCCAGGGTTTGGGGGTTTACTTC
CASSFGQGLGVYF
>.|TRBJ1-5|TRBV3-1|many
TGTGCCAGCAGCCAAATGGCGGGGGGCAATCAGCCCCAGCATTTT
CASSQMAGGNQPQHF
>TRBD1|TRBJ2-7|TRBV20-1|many
TGCAGTGCTTCAGCCGGGACAGGGGCCTACGAGCAGTACTTC
CSASAGTGAYEQYF
>TRBD1|TRBJ2-3|TRBV7-3|.
TGTGCCAGCAGCCGACAGGGGGGGAGCACAGATACGCAGTATTTT
CASSRQGGSTDTQYF
>.|TRBJ1-4|TRBV7-9|few
TGTGCCAGCAGCCCACGGAAGGGGGGGTATAATGAAAAACTGTTTTTT
CASSPRKGGYNEKLFF
>.|TRBJ2-2|TRBV7-3|few
TGTGCCAGCAGCGGGGGGCGCGGGGACACCGGGGAGCTGTTTTTT
CASSGGRGDTGELFF
>TRBD2|TRBJ2-1|TRBV9|.
TGTGCCAGCAGCGTAGTGGGTAGCGGGAGCTACAATGAGCAGTTCTTC
CASSVVGSGSYNEQFF
>TRBD2|TRBJ2-7|TRBV3-1|many
TGTGCCAGCAGCTCAGTGGGACTAGCGGTCTACGAGCAGTACTTC
CASSSVGLAVYEQYF
>.|TRBJ1-1|TRBV9|few
TGTGCCAGCAGCGTACTTAGCCAGGGTGAAGCTTTCTTT
CASSVLSQGEAFF
>.|TRBJ2-7|TRBV24-1|few
TGTGCCACCAGTGAGGGTCACCGGACAGACACCTACGAGCAGTACTTC
CATSEGHRTDTYEQYF
>.|TRBJ2-3|TRBV4-1|medium-sized
TGCGCCAGCAGCCCGACACCACGCGCGGGACACACAGATACGCAGTATTTT
CASSPTPRAGHTDTQYF
>.|TRBJ1-1|TRBV28|.
TGTGCCAGCGGTGGGACGCGGGGCACTGAAGCTTTCTTT
CASGGTRGTEAFF
>TRBD2|TRBJ2-1|TRBV6-1|many
TGTGCCAGCAGTAGTTTAGCGGGAGGGCCCTACAATGAGCAGTTCTTC
CASSSLAGGPYNEQFF
>.|TRBJ1-1|TRBV5-1|.
TGCGCCAGCAGCCCTGCTGGGGGCAGGGACACTGAAGCTTTCTTT
CASSPAGGRDTEAFF
>TRBD1|TRBJ1-2|TRBV6-5|many
TGTGCCAGCAGTTATATGGGGGGGACAGGGGGCCATGGCTACACCTTC
CASSYMGGTGGHGYTF
>.|TRBJ1-2|TRBV5-4|once
TGTGCCAGCAGCTTGGCCAACGTCGTCCGGACCTATGGCTACACCTTC
CASSLANVVRTYGYTF
>TRBD1|TRBJ1-2|TRBV5-5|once
TGTGCCAGCAGCATAAGGACAGGGGGATCCTTCTATGGCTACACCTTC
CASSIRTGGSFYGYTF
>TRBD1|TRBJ1-1|TRBV19|few
TGTGCCAGTACAACGTGGATACAGGGGCCTCTAGGAGCTTTCTTT
CASTTWIQGPLGAFF
>.|TRBJ1-1|TRBV20-1|many
TGCAGTGCTAGACAGGGGAGAAGGGAGAACACTGAAGCTTTCTTT
CSARQGRRENTEAFF
>TRBD1|TRBJ1-6|TRBV20-1|.
TGCAGTGCTAGAGCCAGGGGGGGGTATAATTCACCCCTCCACTTT
CSARARGGYNSPLHF
>.|TRBJ2-3|TRBV7-9|many
TGTGCCAGCAGCTTAGACCTAGTACGGTTTCTGGACGCGCAGTATTTT
CASSLDLVRFLDAQYF
>TRBD2|TRBJ2-2|TRBV9|many
TGTGCCAGCAGCGCCCGGCCCGGGACTAGCCCCGGGGAGCTGTTTTTT
CASSARPGTSPGELFF
>.|TRBJ2-3|TRBV12-3/TRBV12-4|many
TGTGCCAGCAGTTTAGTGGAAGATACGCAGTATTTT
CASSLVEDTQYF
>.|TRBJ1-2|TRBV5-1|many
TGCGCCAGCAGCTTGGATCCGGGGTCCCTCTATGGCTACACCTTC
CASSLDPGSLYGYTF
>TRBD1|TRBJ2-6|TRBV12-3/TRBV12-4|.
TGTGCCAGCAGTCGGAAAAGGACAGGTTTATCTGGGGCCAACGTCCTGACTTTC
CASSRKRTGLSGANVLTF
>.|TRBJ1-2|TRBV19|many
TGTGCCAGTAGTGTGGCACCGACCACGCATGGCTACACCTTC
CASSVAPTTHGYTF
>.|TRBJ1-1|TRBV21-1|many
TGTGCCAGCAGCAAACCCGAAGAGATACTGAACACTGAAGCTTTCTTT
CASSKPEEILNTEAFF
>.|TRBJ1-4|TRBV3-1|many
TGTGCCAGCAGCCAGACCTCCTGGGAAAAACTGTTTTTT
CASSQTSWEKLFF
>.|TRBJ2-1|TRBV7-8|.
TGTGCCAGCAGCCTCCGGGGGAGGGAGCAGTTCTTC
CASSLRGREQFF